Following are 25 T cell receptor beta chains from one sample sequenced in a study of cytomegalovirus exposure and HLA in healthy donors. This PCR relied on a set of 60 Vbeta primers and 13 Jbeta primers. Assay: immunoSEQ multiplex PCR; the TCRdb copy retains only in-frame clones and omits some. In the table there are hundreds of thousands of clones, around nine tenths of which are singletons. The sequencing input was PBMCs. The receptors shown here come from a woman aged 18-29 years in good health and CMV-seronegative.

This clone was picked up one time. The CDR3 sequence: CTSSPPRSGSRTGELFF. For the CDR3, the DNA is TGCACCAGCAGCCCCCCGCGGAGCGGGAGTCGCACCGGGGAGCTGTTTTTT. The chain joins TRBV1 to TRBJ2-2; the D call in the table, TRBD2, was not verified against the DNA. TRBV1 represents a pseudogene. The CDR3 runs 17 residues.

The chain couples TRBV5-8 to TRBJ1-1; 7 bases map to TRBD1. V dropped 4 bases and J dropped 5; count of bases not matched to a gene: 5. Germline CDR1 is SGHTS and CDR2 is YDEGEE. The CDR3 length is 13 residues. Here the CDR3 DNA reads TGTGCCAGCAGCACGACAGGGAGGACTGAAGCTTTCTTT. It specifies CASSTTGRTEAFF.

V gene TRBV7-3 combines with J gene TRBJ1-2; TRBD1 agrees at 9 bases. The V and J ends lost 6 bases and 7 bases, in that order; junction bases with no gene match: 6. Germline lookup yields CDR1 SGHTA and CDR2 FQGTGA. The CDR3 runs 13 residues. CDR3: CASRGTGGGGYTF. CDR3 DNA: TGTGCCAGCAGAGGCACAGGGGGCGGTGGCTACACCTTC.

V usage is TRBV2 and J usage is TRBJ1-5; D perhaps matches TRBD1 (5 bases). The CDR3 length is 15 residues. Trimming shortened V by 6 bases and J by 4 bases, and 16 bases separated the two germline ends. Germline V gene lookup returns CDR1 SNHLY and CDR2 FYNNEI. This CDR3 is CASRPQGLPNQPQHF. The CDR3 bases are TGTGCCAGCAGGCCCCAGGGTCTCCCAAATCAGCCCCAGCATTTT.

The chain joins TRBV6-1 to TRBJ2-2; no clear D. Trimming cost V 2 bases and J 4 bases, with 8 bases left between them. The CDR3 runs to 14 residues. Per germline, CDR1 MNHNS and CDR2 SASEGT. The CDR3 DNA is TGTGCCAGCAGTGAAATTCCCGGCACCGGGGAGCTGTTTTTT. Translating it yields CASSEIPGTGELFF.

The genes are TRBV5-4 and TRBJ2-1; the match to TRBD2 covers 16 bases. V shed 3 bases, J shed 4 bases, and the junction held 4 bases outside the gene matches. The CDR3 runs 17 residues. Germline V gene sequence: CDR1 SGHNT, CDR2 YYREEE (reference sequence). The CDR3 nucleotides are TGTGCCAGCAGCTGGGGACTAGCGGGGGGGCATTACAATGAGCAGTTCTTC. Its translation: CASSWGLAGGHYNEQFF. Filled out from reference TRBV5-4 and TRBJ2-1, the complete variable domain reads ETGVTQSPTHLIKTRGQQVTLRCSSQSGHNTVSWYQQALGQGPQFIFQYYREEENGRGNFPPRFSGLQFPNYSSELNVNALELDDSALYLCASSWGLAGGHYNEQFFGPGTRLTVL.

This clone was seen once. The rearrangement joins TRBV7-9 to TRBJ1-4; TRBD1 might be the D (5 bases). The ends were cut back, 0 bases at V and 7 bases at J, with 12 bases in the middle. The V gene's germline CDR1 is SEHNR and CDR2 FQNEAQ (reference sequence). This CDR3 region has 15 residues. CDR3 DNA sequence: TGTGCCAGCAGCTTAGCAGGGGATCGATCTGAAAAACTGTTTTTT. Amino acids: CASSLAGDRSEKLFF.

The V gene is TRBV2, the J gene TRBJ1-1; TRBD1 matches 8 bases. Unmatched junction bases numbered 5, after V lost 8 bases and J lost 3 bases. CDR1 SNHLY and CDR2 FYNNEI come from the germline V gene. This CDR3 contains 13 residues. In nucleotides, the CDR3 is TGTGCCAGCGGATACAGGGGGGACACTGAAGCTTTCTTT. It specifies CASGYRGDTEAFF.

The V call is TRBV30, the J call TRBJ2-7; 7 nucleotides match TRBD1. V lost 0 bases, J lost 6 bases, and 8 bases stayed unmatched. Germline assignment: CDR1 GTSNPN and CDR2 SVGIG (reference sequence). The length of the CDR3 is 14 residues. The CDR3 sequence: CAWSVRNRGREQYF. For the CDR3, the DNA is TGTGCCTGGAGTGTACGTAACAGGGGCCGCGAGCAGTACTTC.

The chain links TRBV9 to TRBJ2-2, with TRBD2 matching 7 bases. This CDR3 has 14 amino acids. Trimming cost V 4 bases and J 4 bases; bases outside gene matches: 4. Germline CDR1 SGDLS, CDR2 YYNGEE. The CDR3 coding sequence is TGTGCCAGCAGCACGACTAGCAGCACCGGGGAGCTGTTTTTT. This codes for CASSTTSSTGELFF. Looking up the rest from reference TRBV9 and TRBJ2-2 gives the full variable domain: DSGVTQTPKHLITATGQRVTLRCSPRSGDLSVYWYQQSLDQGLQFLIQYYNGEERAKGNILERFSAQQFPDLHSELNLSSLELGDSALYFCASSTTSSTGELFFGEGSRLTVL.

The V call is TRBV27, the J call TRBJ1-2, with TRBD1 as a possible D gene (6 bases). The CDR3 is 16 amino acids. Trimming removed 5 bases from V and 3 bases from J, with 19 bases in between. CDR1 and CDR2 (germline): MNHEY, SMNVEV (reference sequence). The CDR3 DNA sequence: TGTGCCAGCAGTCACAGGGAGGCCGGGGGGGACTATGGCTACACCTTC. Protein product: CASSHREAGGDYGYTF.

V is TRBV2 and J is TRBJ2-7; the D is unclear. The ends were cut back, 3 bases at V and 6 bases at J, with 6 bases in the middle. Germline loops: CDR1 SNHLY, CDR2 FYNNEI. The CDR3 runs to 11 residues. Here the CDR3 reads CASSDSSEQYF. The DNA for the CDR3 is TGTGCCAGCAGTGATTCTAGCGAGCAGTACTTC.

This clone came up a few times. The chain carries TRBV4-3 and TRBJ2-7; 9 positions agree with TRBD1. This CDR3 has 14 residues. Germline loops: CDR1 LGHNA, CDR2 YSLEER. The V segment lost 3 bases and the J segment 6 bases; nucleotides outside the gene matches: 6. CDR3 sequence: CASSQGTGWGEQYF. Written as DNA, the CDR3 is TGCGCCAGCAGCCAGGGGACAGGGTGGGGCGAGCAGTACTTC.

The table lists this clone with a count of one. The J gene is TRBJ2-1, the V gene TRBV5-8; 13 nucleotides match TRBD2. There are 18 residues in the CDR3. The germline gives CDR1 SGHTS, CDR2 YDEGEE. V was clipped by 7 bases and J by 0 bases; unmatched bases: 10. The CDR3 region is CASPWGLAGSYSYNEQFF. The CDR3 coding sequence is TGTGCCAGCCCTTGGGGACTAGCGGGGTCCTACTCCTACAATGAGCAGTTCTTC. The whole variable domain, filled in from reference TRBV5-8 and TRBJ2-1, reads EAGVTQSPTHLIKTRGQQATLRCSPISGHTSVYWYQQALGLGLQFLLWYDEGEERNRGNFPPRFSGRQFPNYSSELNVNALELEDSALYLCASPWGLAGSYSYNEQFFGPGTRLTVL.

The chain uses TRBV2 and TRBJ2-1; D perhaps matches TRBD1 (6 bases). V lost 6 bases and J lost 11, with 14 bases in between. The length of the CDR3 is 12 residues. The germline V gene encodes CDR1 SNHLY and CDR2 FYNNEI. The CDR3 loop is CASRYDRIQQFF. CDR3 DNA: TGTGCCAGCAGATACGACAGGATCCAGCAGTTCTTC.

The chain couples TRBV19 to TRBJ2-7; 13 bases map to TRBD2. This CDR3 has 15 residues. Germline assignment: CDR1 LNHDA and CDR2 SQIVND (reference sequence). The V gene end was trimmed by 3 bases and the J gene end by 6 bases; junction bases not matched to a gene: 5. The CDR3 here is CASSMGTSGKIEQYF. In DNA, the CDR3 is TGTGCCAGTAGTATGGGGACTAGCGGGAAAATCGAGCAGTACTTC.

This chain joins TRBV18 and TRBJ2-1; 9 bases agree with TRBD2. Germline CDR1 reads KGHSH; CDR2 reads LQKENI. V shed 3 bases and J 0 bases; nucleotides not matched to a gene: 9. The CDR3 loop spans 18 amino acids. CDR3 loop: CASSPGLSGGLSYNEQFF. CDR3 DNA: TGTGCCAGCTCACCTGGGCTTAGCGGGGGACTCTCCTACAATGAGCAGTTCTTC.

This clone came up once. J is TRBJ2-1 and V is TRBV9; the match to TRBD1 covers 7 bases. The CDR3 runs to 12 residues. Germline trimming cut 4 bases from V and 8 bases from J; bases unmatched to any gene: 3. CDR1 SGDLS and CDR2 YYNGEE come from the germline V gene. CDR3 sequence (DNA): TGTGCCAGCAGCCGCGACAGGGATGAGCAGTTCTTC. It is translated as CASSRDRDEQFF.

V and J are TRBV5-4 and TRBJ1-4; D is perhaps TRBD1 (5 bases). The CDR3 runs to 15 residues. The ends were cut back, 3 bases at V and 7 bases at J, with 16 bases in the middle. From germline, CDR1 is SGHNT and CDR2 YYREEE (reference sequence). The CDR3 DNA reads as TGTGCCAGCAGCTCCCGACAAGGGGAAGGTGAAAAACTGTTTTTT. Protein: CASSSRQGEGEKLFF. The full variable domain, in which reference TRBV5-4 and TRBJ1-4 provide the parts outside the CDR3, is ETGVTQSPTHLIKTRGQQVTLRCSSQSGHNTVSWYQQALGQGPQFIFQYYREEENGRGNFPPRFSGLQFPNYSSELNVNALELDDSALYLCASSSRQGEGEKLFFGSGTQLSVL.

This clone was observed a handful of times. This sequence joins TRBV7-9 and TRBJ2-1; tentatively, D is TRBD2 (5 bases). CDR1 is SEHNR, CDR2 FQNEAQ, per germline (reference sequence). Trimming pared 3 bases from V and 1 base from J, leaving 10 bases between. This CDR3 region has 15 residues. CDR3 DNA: TGTGCCAGCAGCTTCAATTTAGCGTCCTACAATGAGCAGTTCTTC. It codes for CASSFNLASYNEQFF.

CDR3 loop: CAWNPDSSGANVLTF. CDR3 coding DNA: TGTGCCTGGAATCCGGACAGCTCTGGGGCCAACGTCCTGACTTTC. This chain uses TRBV30 with TRBJ2-6; possibly TRBD1 for D (6 bases). Germline assignment: CDR1 GTSNPN and CDR2 SVGIG (reference sequence). The CDR3 loop spans 15 amino acids. Trimming shortened V by 4 bases and J by 0 bases, and 10 bases separated the two germline ends.

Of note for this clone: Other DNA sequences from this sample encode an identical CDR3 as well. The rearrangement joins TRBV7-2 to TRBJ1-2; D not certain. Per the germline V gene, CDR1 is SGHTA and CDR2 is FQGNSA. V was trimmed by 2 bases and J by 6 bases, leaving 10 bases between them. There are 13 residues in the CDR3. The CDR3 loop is CASSLTTGNGYTF. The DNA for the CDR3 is TGTGCCAGCAGCTTAACTACGGGTAATGGCTACACCTTC.

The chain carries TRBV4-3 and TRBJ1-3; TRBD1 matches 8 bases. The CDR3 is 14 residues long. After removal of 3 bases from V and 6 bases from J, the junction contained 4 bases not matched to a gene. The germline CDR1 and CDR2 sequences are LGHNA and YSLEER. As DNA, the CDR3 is TGCGCCAGCAGCCAGGACAGGGCGGTAAACACCATATATTTT. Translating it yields CASSQDRAVNTIYF.

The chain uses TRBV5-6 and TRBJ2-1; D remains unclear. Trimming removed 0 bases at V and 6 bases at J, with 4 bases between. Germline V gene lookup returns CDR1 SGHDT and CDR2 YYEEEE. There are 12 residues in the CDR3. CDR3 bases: TGTGCCAGCAGCTTGGTCGTCAATGAGCAGTTCTTC. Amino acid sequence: CASSLVVNEQFF.

CDR3 region: CASSKGAVISETEAFF. The CDR3 DNA reads TGTGCCAGCAGCAAAGGGGCAGTGATCAGCGAGACTGAAGCTTTCTTT. The chain employs TRBV11-2 and TRBJ1-1; TRBD1 might be the D (5 bases). The CDR3 covers 16 residues. Trimming removed 5 bases from V and 5 bases from J, with 21 bases in between. Germline V gene sequence: CDR1 SGHAT, CDR2 FQNNGV.